These 10 T cell receptor beta chains were all obtained from the same sample, sequenced in a study of CD8 T cells in ankylosing spondylitis. One entry per CDR3 protein results from TCRdb running MiXCR on the 5' RACE reads. The sample holds approximately 260,000 distinct CDR3 sequences; approximately 9% are singletons and the top ten take 6.5% to 7%. The sequencing sample was made of blood, either unsorted or a sorted T cell fraction (not recorded which). All receptors come from a male donor with ankylosing spondylitis or in good health (not recorded which).

The sample holds many counts of this clonotype. The V call is TRBV5-1, the J call TRBJ2-1; perhaps TRBD2 as D (5 bases). The V end was cut by 0 bases, the J end by 10 bases, with 20 bases between. Per germline, CDR1 SGHRS and CDR2 YFSETQ. This CDR3 is 16 amino acids long. CDR3 residues: CASSLAGSSRQGEQFF. CDR3 bases: TGCGCCAGCAGCTTGGCCGGGTCTAGCCGACAAGGGGAGCAGTTCTTC.

This clonotype has a handful of counts. The V and J genes are TRBV5-1 and TRBJ2-1; a possible D gene is TRBD2 (6 bases). Looked up from germline, CDR1 is SGHRS and CDR2 is YFSETQ. This CDR3 region has 15 residues. Trimming left V 0 bases short and J 3 bases short, with 10 bases between. The CDR3 region is CASSLGGKGYNEQFF. Here the CDR3 DNA reads TGCGCCAGCAGCTTGGGCGGGAAAGGCTACAATGAGCAGTTCTTC.

This clonotype was counted only a few times. This chain uses TRBV7-9 with TRBJ2-3; 13 nucleotides line up with TRBD2. V gave up 5 bases and J gave up 4 bases; unmatched junction bases: 3. Germline V gene sequence: CDR1 SEHNR, CDR2 FQNEAQ (reference sequence). The CDR3 consists of 15 residues. CDR3 sequence: CASSTSGRASDTQYF. CDR3 nucleotides: TGTGCCAGCAGCACTAGCGGGAGGGCGTCAGATACGCAGTATTTT.

At least ten counts were recorded for this clonotype. The chain joins TRBV29-1 to TRBJ1-1; maybe TRBD1 (6 bases). CDR3 length equals 14 residues. Trimming removed 4 bases from V and 5 bases from J, with 17 bases in between. Germline V lookup: CDR1 SQVTM, CDR2 ANQGSEA. CDR3 protein: CSVATGSQGTEAFF. In DNA form, the CDR3 reads TGCAGCGTTGCAACAGGGTCCCAGGGAACTGAAGCTTTCTTT.

In its sample, this clonotype was seen many times. The chain couples TRBV5-1 to TRBJ1-2, with 7 bases lining up with TRBD1. The CDR3 totals 15 residues. Per the germline V gene, CDR1 is SGHRS and CDR2 is YFSETQ. V dropped 4 bases and J dropped 5; count of bases not matched to a gene: 11. The CDR3 is CASSPRQGWSYGYTF. The DNA of the CDR3 is TGCGCCAGCAGCCCTCGACAGGGCTGGTCGTATGGCTACACCTTC.

This clonotype was observed many times. This chain connects TRBV6-1 to TRBJ1-6, with TRBD1 as a possible D gene (6 bases). This CDR3 contains 19 residues. Trimming pared 6 bases from V and 6 bases from J, leaving 27 bases between. Germline CDR1 and CDR2: MNHNS and SASEGT. The CDR3 region has the DNA TGTGCCAGCAGCCTCACCCACCCGTTCACAGGGAGGGGTAATTCACCCCTCCACTTT. Translation: CASSLTHPFTGRGNSPLHF.

This clonotype was detected ten times or more. The gene calls are TRBV5-1 and TRBJ2-7, with D tentatively TRBD1 (5 bases). The CDR3 is 17 amino acids. V lost 0 bases and J lost 0, with 16 bases in between. Per the germline V gene, CDR1 is SGHRS and CDR2 is YFSETQ. The CDR3 coding sequence is TGCGCCAGCAGCTTGGTGGGGCAGGGATTCAACTCCTACGAGCAGTACTTC. It codes for CASSLVGQGFNSYEQYF.

This clonotype occurred a few times. This chain joins TRBV4-2 and TRBJ2-7; D is perhaps TRBD1 or TRBD2 (5 bases each). Germline assignment: CDR1 LGHNA and CDR2 YNFKEQ. V lost 3 bases and J lost 0, with 24 bases in between. This CDR3 spans 19 amino acids. CDR3 coding DNA: TGTGCCAGCAGCCACTCCGCACCTGGTGGGGGAATGAGCTCCTACGAGCAGTACTTC. Translation gives CASSHSAPGGGMSSYEQYF.

V and J are TRBV6-1 and TRBJ2-1, with TRBD2 as a possible D gene (6 bases). The CDR3 runs to 14 residues. Germline V gene lookup returns CDR1 MNHNS and CDR2 SASEGT. The germline V and J ends were trimmed by 10 bases and 7 bases, with 20 bases remaining between them. The CDR3 sequence is CAISDYQTQNEQFF. CDR3 sequence (DNA): TGTGCCATTTCGGACTACCAGACCCAAAATGAGCAGTTCTTC.

This clonotype was recorded many times. The chain carries TRBV28 and TRBJ2-5; possibly TRBD2 for D (6 bases). Trimming stripped 8 bases from V and 3 bases from J, with 16 bases between. CDR1 is MDHEN, CDR2 SYDVKM, per germline. The CDR3 totals 14 residues. CDR3 sequence reads: CASPLAWGEETQYF. The CDR3 DNA is TGTGCCAGCCCATTGGCCTGGGGGGAAGAGACCCAGTACTTC. Complete variable domain (other parts from reference TRBV28 and TRBJ2-5): DVKVTQSSRYLVKRTGEKVFLECVQDMDHENMFWYRQDPGLGLRLIYFSYDVKMKEKGDIPEGYSVSREKKERFSLILESASTNQTSMYLCASPLAWGEETQYFGPGTRLLVL.